This is a list of T cell receptor beta chains from one sample in a study of cytomegalovirus exposure and HLA in healthy donors. The assay was immunoSEQ multiplex PCR, and TCRdb's table has in-frame clones only and misses some. The table includes about 110,000 clones, roughly nine tenths detected once. Source material: PBMCs. The receptors come from a young woman in good health and CMV-seronegative. Each CDR3 is given with its conserved first and last residue. The order of the fields is V gene, J gene, CDR3 protein.

V: TRBV21-1; J: TRBJ2-7; CDR3: CASSKAGGVDEQYF
V: TRBV10-1; J: TRBJ1-1; CDR3: CASSEGQMNTEAFF
V: TRBV10-2; J: TRBJ2-1; CDR3: CASSESRARHYNEQFF
V: TRBV6-5; J: TRBJ2-1; CDR3: CASSPGTGVYNEQFF
V: TRBV7-9; J: TRBJ1-3; CDR3: CASSRTGSSGNTIYF
V: TRBV30; J: TRBJ1-4; CDR3: CAWSVDRSKSTNEKLFF
V: TRBV27; J: TRBJ2-3; CDR3: CASTLGGRTDTQYF
V: TRBV30; J: TRBJ2-5; CDR3: CAWSSGYQETQYF
V: TRBV19; J: TRBJ1-5; CDR3: CATARDRPSIDGQPQHF
V: TRBV28; J: TRBJ2-3; CDR3: CASISTVGVDTQYF
V: TRBV19; J: TRBJ2-7; CDR3: CASSIHTSSSERNEQYF
V: TRBV5-3; J: TRBJ2-5; CDR3: CARSSGRAQETQYF
V: TRBV11-2; J: TRBJ2-5; CDR3: CASSLELLETQYF
V: TRBV4-1; J: TRBJ1-1; CDR3: CASSQDLAGTEAFF
V: TRBV9; J: TRBJ2-2; CDR3: CASSVDSGNTGELFF
V: TRBV18; J: TRBJ1-2; CDR3: CASSLDRDGYTF
V: TRBV15; J: TRBJ2-5; CDR3: CATRMGTGVQETQYF
V: TRBV7-2; J: TRBJ2-7; CDR3: CASNLATGAYEQYF
V: TRBV4-3; J: TRBJ2-7; CDR3: CASSQATSGISYEQYF
V: TRBV6-1; J: TRBJ2-7; CDR3: CASSRVDSSYEQYF
V: TRBV7-9; J: TRBJ2-7; CDR3: CASTQGAASWEQYF
V: TRBV4-2; J: TRBJ2-1; CDR3: CASSIGTSLGSNEQFF
V: TRBV28; J: TRBJ2-7; CDR3: CASSLSTGEQYF
V: TRBV6-1; J: TRBJ1-1; CDR3: CATGGQGASGEAFF
V: TRBV7-2; J: TRBJ2-2; CDR3: CASSLVESSPVELFF
V: TRBV6-5; J: TRBJ2-1; CDR3: CASIPARGWNEQFF
V: TRBV5-1; J: TRBJ1-2; CDR3: CASSPSRGYNYGYTF
V: TRBV29-1; J: TRBJ1-1; CDR3: CSVAFSGGSRAFF
V: TRBV27; J: TRBJ2-3; CDR3: CASGSLVAGPPTSTDTQYF
V: TRBV5-1; J: TRBJ1-4; CDR3: CASSPGGRAEKLFF
V: TRBV5-1; J: TRBJ1-1; CDR3: CASSFTMNTEAFF
V: TRBV6-6; J: TRBJ1-1; CDR3: CATRGGVRTEAFF
V: TRBV19; J: TRBJ1-2; CDR3: CASSPGQGDGYTF
V: TRBV14; J: TRBJ2-7; CDR3: CASSQDLGGEQYF
V: TRBV11-2; J: TRBJ2-6; CDR3: CASSPGGRAGANVLTF
V: TRBV9; J: TRBJ2-1; CDR3: CASKGAQTYNEQFF
V: TRBV4-1; J: TRBJ1-2; CDR3: CASSHLGRDRSNYGYTF
V: TRBV9; J: TRBJ1-2; CDR3: CASSPGATPVNRGYTF
V: TRBV7-9; J: TRBJ1-2; CDR3: CASSAIPGTGVRKHGYTF
V: TRBV28; J: TRBJ1-6; CDR3: CASSLRAGVYSPLHF
V: TRBV11-2; J: TRBJ1-1; CDR3: CASSIPSGTEAFF
V: TRBV4-3; J: TRBJ2-2; CDR3: CASSPRQGLIKKGELFF
V: TRBV6-5; J: TRBJ1-2; CDR3: CASSYSNSGRAGYTF
V: TRBV28; J: TRBJ1-6; CDR3: CASSPRYSPLHF
V: TRBV9; J: TRBJ1-2; CDR3: CASSVARANYGYTF
V: TRBV5-6; J: TRBJ2-3; CDR3: CASSLTIGASTDTQYF
V: TRBV20-1; J: TRBJ2-1; CDR3: CSASPDEQFF
V: TRBV6-5; J: TRBJ2-2; CDR3: CASRLRGNTGELFF
V: TRBV30; J: TRBJ1-2; CDR3: CAQTGGNGYTF
V: TRBV30; J: TRBJ2-2; CDR3: CAWSVYTSNTGELFF
V: TRBV10-3; J: TRBJ1-1; CDR3: CAIGQGGTEAFF
V: TRBV19; J: TRBJ2-3; CDR3: CASSAPRLDGGTDTQYF
V: TRBV30; J: TRBJ2-7; CDR3: CAWAGQGGEQYF
V: TRBV5-1; J: TRBJ2-4; CDR3: CASRYDYGLPIQYF
V: TRBV6-1; J: TRBJ1-4; CDR3: CASSPGQRTEKLFF